What follows describes a single TCR beta chain. Its antigen remains unidentified. PCR primers comprised 60 Vbeta and 13 Jbeta primers. Profiling relied on immunoSEQ multiplex PCR, and the TCRdb table lists in-frame clones only, not all of them. Counted here are 83,000 or so clones, about 79% occurring once; the ten biggest clones make up 5.5% to 7.5%. The entry originates in a study of cytomegalovirus exposure and HLA in healthy donors. On the study more broadly: Approximately 180 million T cells yielded 100 million or so unique TCR beta sequences in earlier analysis.

Study-wide results and limits: In a later analysis, donors in an Asian-associated ancestry cluster reportedly had fewer N-insertions in productive TCRs than the cohort mean. The only immune exposure information that was available was CMV serostatus.

Input material: PBMCs. The TCR originated in a female donor in good health and CMV-seronegative.

The CDR3 region has the DNA TGTGCCAGCAGCTTAGTTGGGGTAGCGGGAAATGCATACGGCTACGAGCAGTACTTC. Protein sequence: CASSLVGVAGNAYGYEQYF. This sequence joins TRBV7-9 and TRBJ2-7, with 8 bases matching TRBD2. This CDR3 is built from 19 residues. V trimming: 1 base; J trimming: 3 bases; junction bases outside the gene matches: 17. Germline CDR1 is SEHNR and CDR2 is FQNEAQ (reference sequence).